This T cell receptor (beta chain) is drawn from a study of shared clonotypes between healthy human individuals. Overall study context: Every donor yielded three CD4 naive, three CD4 memory, two CD8 naive and one CD8 memory plate.

Study-wide findings and caveats: In the sorted subsets, rarefaction showed sequencing was incomplete despite large depth. A handful of donors shared about 4.5% of their naive CD4 clonotypes.

Terminally differentiated effector memory CD45RA+ cells were excluded by CCR7 positive selection of CD45RO-negative cells. Trimming removed 7 bases from V and 2 bases from J; junction bases left unmatched: 6. The CDR3 is made up of 14 amino acids. The germline V gene encodes CDR1 MDHEN and CDR2 SYDVKM. On this clone itself: Its antigen is still unknown.

TCRdb keeps only in-frame clones here, not all; method: immunoSEQ multiplex PCR. The sample lists roughly 2,000,000 clones, roughly 95% seen once, with more than 1.5% in the top ten. The TCR comes from a man between 18 and 35 years old in good health. Some clones in this sample may be carry-over from other donors' samples. This chain uses TRBV28 with TRBJ2-7; 9 nucleotides agree with TRBD2. Sequencing was done on a sample of naive CD8+ T cells from PBMCs. The CDR3 DNA is TGTGCCAGCAACAGACTAGCGGAGGCCTACGAGCAGTACTTC. This codes for CASNRLAEAYEQYF. Full variable domain (remainder filled in from reference TRBV28 and TRBJ2-7): DVKVTQSSRYLVKRTGEKVFLECVQDMDHENMFWYRQDPGLGLRLIYFSYDVKMKEKGDIPEGYSVSREKKERFSLILESASTNQTSMYLCASNRLAEAYEQYFGPGTRLTVT.